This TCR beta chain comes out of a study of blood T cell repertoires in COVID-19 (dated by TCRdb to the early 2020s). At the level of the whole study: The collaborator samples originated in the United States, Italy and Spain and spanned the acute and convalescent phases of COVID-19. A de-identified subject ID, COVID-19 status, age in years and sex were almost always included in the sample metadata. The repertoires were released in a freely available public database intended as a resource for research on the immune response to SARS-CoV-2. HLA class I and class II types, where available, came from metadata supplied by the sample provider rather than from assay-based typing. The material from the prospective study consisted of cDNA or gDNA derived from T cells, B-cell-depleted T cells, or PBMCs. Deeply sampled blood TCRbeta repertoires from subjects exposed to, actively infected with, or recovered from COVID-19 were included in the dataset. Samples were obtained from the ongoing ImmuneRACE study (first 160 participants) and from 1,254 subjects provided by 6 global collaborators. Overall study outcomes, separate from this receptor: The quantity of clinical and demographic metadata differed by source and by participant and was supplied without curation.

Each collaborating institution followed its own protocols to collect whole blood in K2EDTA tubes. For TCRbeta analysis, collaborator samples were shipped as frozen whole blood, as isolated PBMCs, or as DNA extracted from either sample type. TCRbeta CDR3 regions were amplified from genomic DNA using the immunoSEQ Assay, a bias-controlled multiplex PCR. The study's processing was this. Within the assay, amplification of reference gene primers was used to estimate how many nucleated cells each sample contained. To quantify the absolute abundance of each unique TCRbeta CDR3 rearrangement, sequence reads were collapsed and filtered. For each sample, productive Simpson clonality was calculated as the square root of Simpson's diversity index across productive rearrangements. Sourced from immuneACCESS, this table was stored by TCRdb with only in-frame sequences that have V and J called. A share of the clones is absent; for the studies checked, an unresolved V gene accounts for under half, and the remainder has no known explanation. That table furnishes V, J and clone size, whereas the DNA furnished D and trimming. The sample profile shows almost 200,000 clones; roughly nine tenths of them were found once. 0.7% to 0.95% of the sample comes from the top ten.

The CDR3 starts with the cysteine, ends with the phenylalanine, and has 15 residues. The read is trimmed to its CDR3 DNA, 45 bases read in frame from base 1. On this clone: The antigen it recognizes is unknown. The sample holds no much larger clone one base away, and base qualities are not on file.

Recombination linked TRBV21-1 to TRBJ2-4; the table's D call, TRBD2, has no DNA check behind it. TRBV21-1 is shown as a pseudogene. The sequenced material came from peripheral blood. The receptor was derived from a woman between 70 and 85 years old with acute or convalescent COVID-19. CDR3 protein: CASSKAKLAKNIQYF. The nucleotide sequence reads TGTGCCAGCAGCAAAGCCAAACTAGCCAAAAACATTCAGTACTTC.